These T cell receptor beta chains were read from a single sample in a study of T-cell memory formation after mild COVID-19. In TCRdb, the 5' RACE reads were re-called with MiXCR into one record per CDR3 protein. The repertoire holds hundreds of thousands of distinct CDR3 sequences, with 20% to 25% as singletons. The sample taken for sequencing was PBMCs or a T cell subset sorted from them (not recorded which). The source of these receptors is an adult woman who had mild COVID-19 (a few samples of this study predate the infection). Cell type and time point are not known. Both conserved end residues are part of each CDR3. The D gene is left open where the match is weak. For some rows the clone size is stated as once, few or many, or as a class when expanded; others skip it.

abundance	v_gene	d_gene	j_gene	CDR3nt	CDR3aa
few	TRBV10-3	TRBD2	TRBJ2-1	TGTGCCATCAGTCCACTAGCGGGAATTTGGAATGAGCAGTTCTTC	CAISPLAGIWNEQFF
few	TRBV5-1	TRBD1	TRBJ1-4	TGCGCCAGCAGTCAAGGACAGGGAACTAATGAAAAACTGTTTTTT	CASSQGQGTNEKLFF
many	TRBV6-5	TRBD1	TRBJ2-7	TGTGCCAGCAGTTCGTTGACAGGGGGCACCTCCTACGAGCAGTACTTC	CASSSLTGGTSYEQYF
few	TRBV6-1	.	TRBJ2-7	TGTGCCAGCAGTGAAACGAGGGGGGCCTACGAGCAGTACTTC	CASSETRGAYEQYF
.	TRBV7-9	TRBD1	TRBJ2-1	TGTGCCAGCAGCCCGAACTCCGGGACAGGGCTTTTCAATGAGCAGTTCTTC	CASSPNSGTGLFNEQFF
few	TRBV19	TRBD1	TRBJ2-2	TGTGCCAGTAAATGGACAGGGAACACCGGGGAGCTGTTTTTT	CASKWTGNTGELFF
.	TRBV24-1	.	TRBJ2-3	TGTGCCACCAGTAACACCGCGCATGGCACAGATACGCAGTATTTT	CATSNTAHGTDTQYF
.	TRBV4-3	TRBD2	TRBJ2-2	TGCGCCAGCAGCCAAGAAGGGCTAGCGGGAGGGTTATTAGGGGAGCTGTTTTTT	CASSQEGLAGGLLGELFF
.	TRBV14	TRBD2	TRBJ2-1	TGTGCCAGCAGCTTCTGGACTAGCGGGGTTCAGTTCTTC	CASSFWTSGVQFF
.	TRBV5-6	.	TRBJ1-6	TGTGCCAGCAGCGCCCGGATTAATTCACCCCTCCACTTT	CASSARINSPLHF
few	TRBV3-1	TRBD1	TRBJ2-7	TGTGCCAGCAGCCAAGCGGGACAGGGGCGGTACGAGCAGTACTTC	CASSQAGQGRYEQYF
few	TRBV18	.	TRBJ1-3	TGTGCCAGCTCACCGGGTACAACAGGGAAAATTTCTGGAAACACCATATATTTT	CASSPGTTGKISGNTIYF
.	TRBV29-1	.	TRBJ2-1	TGCAGCGTTGCCGGACCAGGGGGCGGCGGGGGCTCCTACAATGAGCAGTTCTTC	CSVAGPGGGGGSYNEQFF
few	TRBV5-1	.	TRBJ2-3	TGCGCCAGCAGCTTGGTCGTCGGGAGTGGGACAGATACGCAGTATTTT	CASSLVVGSGTDTQYF
.	TRBV5-4	.	TRBJ2-2	TGTGCCAGCAGCTTGGGGACGACAGCCCCCACCGGGGAGCTGTTTTTT	CASSLGTTAPTGELFF
few	TRBV5-1	.	TRBJ2-2	TGCGCCAGCAGCTTGGGCCCTACAGGGTCCGGTGTCACCGGGGAGCTGTTTTTT	CASSLGPTGSGVTGELFF
few	TRBV4-3	TRBD2	TRBJ2-1	TGCGCCAGCAGCCCGGCAGGAGGGAGGGGCAATGAGCAGTTCTTC	CASSPAGGRGNEQFF
many	TRBV4-3	.	TRBJ2-1	TGCGCCAGCAGCCAACCCGGGACGGTTAAGTATGGTGAGCAGTTCTTC	CASSQPGTVKYGEQFF
.	TRBV27	TRBD1	TRBJ1-5	TGTGCCAGCAGTTTAGAGAACAGGGGAGGTCAGCCCCAGCATTTT	CASSLENRGGQPQHF
.	TRBV4-1	.	TRBJ2-7	TGCGCCAGCAGCGGAGGGCGTTCCTACGAGCAGTACTTC	CASSGGRSYEQYF
.	TRBV5-6	TRBD2	TRBJ2-1	TGTGCCAGCAGCGCCGGGACTAGGGAGTTCTTC	CASSAGTREFF
few	TRBV7-8	TRBD1	TRBJ1-5	TGTGCCAGCAGCCGGGACAGTGCCGACCAGCCCCAGCATTTT	CASSRDSADQPQHF
.	TRBV15	.	TRBJ1-5	TGTGCCACCAGCCCTAATCGCAATCAGCCCCAGCATTTT	CATSPNRNQPQHF
few	TRBV4-1	.	TRBJ1-5	TGCGCCAGCAGCCAAGGCAGGGACAATCAGCCCCAGCATTTT	CASSQGRDNQPQHF
.	TRBV12-3/TRBV12-4	.	TRBJ1-5	TGTGCCAGCAGTTTATCCCCGGAGAGCAATCAGCCCCAGCATTTT	CASSLSPESNQPQHF
few	TRBV7-2	TRBD2	TRBJ2-5	TGTGCCAGCAGCCAGGGGTGGGGGACTAGGGGTGAGACCCAGTACTTC	CASSQGWGTRGETQYF
.	TRBV5-1	.	TRBJ1-1	TGCGCCAGCAGCTTAGTTGGAGTTGGGGATGAAGCTTTCTTT	CASSLVGVGDEAFF
.	TRBV6-5	TRBD1	TRBJ1-5	TGTGCCAGCAGTTACGACAGGGCCCGACCGATGCATTTT	CASSYDRARPMHF
.	TRBV4-1	TRBD1	TRBJ1-2	TGCGCCAGCAGCCAAGATCGGCTCGAGGACAGGGTGTTTTCGGGCTACACCTTC	CASSQDRLEDRVFSGYTF
few	TRBV6-5	.	TRBJ2-7	TGTGCCAGCAGTTACCATCGAGGAGATTACGAGCAGTACTTC	CASSYHRGDYEQYF
.	TRBV7-9	.	TRBJ1-1	TGTGCCAGCAGTTACCTTCCGCTAAGAGAGGGGAACACTGAAGCTTTCTTT	CASSYLPLREGNTEAFF
.	TRBV7-2	.	TRBJ1-1	TGTGCCAGCAGCTTAGGTCCGGATGAAGCTTTCTTT	CASSLGPDEAFF
few	TRBV7-9	.	TRBJ1-4	TGTGCCAGCAGCTCCCTGGGAACAACTAATGAAAAACTGTTTTTT	CASSSLGTTNEKLFF
few	TRBV5-1	.	TRBJ2-3	TGCGCCAGCAGCTTGTCGGGGGGACAGGCCTACACAGATACGCAGTATTTT	CASSLSGGQAYTDTQYF